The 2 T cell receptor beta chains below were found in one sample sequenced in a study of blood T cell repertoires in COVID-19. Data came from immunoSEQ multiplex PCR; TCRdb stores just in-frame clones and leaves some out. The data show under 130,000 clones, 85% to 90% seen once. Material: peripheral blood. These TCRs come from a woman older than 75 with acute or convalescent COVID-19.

The CDR3, as DNA: TGTGCCAGCAGTGAAGGGACAGCTACTACTAACTATGGCTACACCTTC. Translation gives CASSEGTATTNYGYTF. The chain joins TRBV6-1 to TRBJ1-2; tentatively, D is TRBD1 (6 bases). V shed 1 base and J shed 0 bases, with 12 bases lying between them. Germline V gene sequence: CDR1 MNHNS, CDR2 SASEGT. There are 16 residues in the CDR3.

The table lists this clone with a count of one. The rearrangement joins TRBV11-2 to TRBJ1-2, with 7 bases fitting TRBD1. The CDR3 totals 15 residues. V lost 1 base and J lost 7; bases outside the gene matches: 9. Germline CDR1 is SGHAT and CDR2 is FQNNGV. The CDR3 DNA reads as TGTGCCAGCAGCTTAGTGGATGGGACAGCTTCTGGCTACACCTTC. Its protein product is CASSLVDGTASGYTF.